Sequencing of this T cell receptor (beta chain) was carried out in a study of blood T cell repertoires in COVID-19. Across the whole study: PBMCs, B-cell-depleted T cells, or T cells were the source of the cDNA or gDNA that made up the material.

The method was immunoSEQ multiplex PCR; TCRdb's version includes in-frame clones alone and lacks a portion of them. The sample lists 21,000 or so clones, 85% to 90% seen once, with about 20% in the top ten. CDR1 is SQVTM, CDR2 ANQGSEA, per germline. Trimming removed 3 bases at V and 0 bases at J, with 3 bases between. The CDR3 has 13 amino acids. This TCR was recovered from a man between 65 and 80 years old with active COVID-19. The genes are TRBV29-1 and TRBJ2-6; D gene unclear. Sequenced sample: peripheral blood. This CDR3 reads CSVDSSGANVLTF. As DNA, the CDR3 is TGCAGCGTTGACAGCTCTGGGGCCAACGTCCTGACTTTC.